The rows below give T cell receptor beta chains drawn from one sample of a study of blood T cell repertoires in COVID-19. Measured with immunoSEQ multiplex PCR; TCRdb has only the in-frame clones, and not every one. The data hold around 110,000 clones, with approximately 82% observed a single time. Sequencing input: peripheral blood. The receptors were sampled from an older man with active or convalescent COVID-19. Each CDR3 is given with its conserved first and last residue. The D gene is left open where the match is weak. Size values are once, few and many counts, or a class for expanded clones, and some rows have none.

v_call	j_call	clone_size	d_call	cdr3_aa	cdr3_nt
TRBV7-9	TRBJ1-2	-	-	CASSLATTAYGYTF	TGTGCCAGCAGCTTAGCGACGACAGCCTATGGCTACACCTTC
TRBV11-2	TRBJ2-7	few	-	CASSQLLDYGYEQYF	TGTGCCAGCAGCCAACTGTTGGACTACGGATACGAGCAGTACTTC
TRBV11-2	TRBJ1-4	-	-	CASSSYQGSYEKLFF	TGTGCCAGCAGCTCCTATCAGGGCTCCTATGAAAAACTGTTTTTT
TRBV7-2	TRBJ2-6	few	TRBD2	CASSERAGAILAGANVLTF	TGTGCCAGCAGTGAAAGAGCGGGGGCGATCCTTGCTGGGGCCAACGTCCTGACTTTC
TRBV21-1	TRBJ1-3	-	-	CASSKRGGDSGNTIYF	TGTGCCAGCAGCAAAAGGGGGGGAGACTCTGGAAACACCATATATTTT
TRBV19	TRBJ2-3	-	TRBD1	CASSTGQGADTQYF	TGTGCCAGTAGTACCGGACAGGGCGCAGATACGCAGTATTTT
TRBV5-4	TRBJ2-2	few	TRBD2	CASSPGLAGATGELFF	TGTGCCAGCAGCCCCGGACTAGCGGGAGCCACCGGGGAGCTGTTTTTT
TRBV7-6	TRBJ1-1	-	TRBD1	CASSPQGARPEAFF	TGTGCCAGCAGCCCTCAGGGGGCGAGGCCTGAAGCTTTCTTT
TRBV7-9	TRBJ2-7	-	TRBD2	CASSFGGSSYEQYF	TGTGCCAGCAGCTTTGGCGGGAGCTCCTACGAGCAGTACTTC
TRBV18	TRBJ2-7	-	-	CASSFNRVTYEQYF	TGTGCCAGCTCATTCAACAGGGTGACCTACGAGCAGTACTTC
TRBV11-3	TRBJ1-1	-	-	CASSFAVRNEAFF	TGTGCCAGCAGCTTTGCGGTCCGGAATGAAGCTTTCTTT
TRBV7-3	TRBJ2-1	-	TRBD2	CASSRTGLADSYNEQFF	TGTGCCAGCAGCCGGACAGGACTAGCGGACTCCTACAATGAGCAGTTCTTC
TRBV6-5	TRBJ1-3	-	TRBD1	CASSPGQGANTIYF	TGTGCCAGCAGTCCAGGACAGGGGGCAAACACCATATATTTT
TRBV15	TRBJ1-1	-	-	CATSRDRSSRGEAFF	TGTGCCACCAGCAGAGATCGAAGTAGCAGGGGCGAAGCTTTCTTT
TRBV12-3/TRBV12-4	TRBJ2-7	-	-	CASSLAPGEQYF	TGTGCCAGCAGTTTGGCCCCGGGAGAGCAGTACTTC
TRBV7-2	TRBJ1-4	-	-	CASSPRSATNEKLFF	TGTGCCAGCAGCCCCCGGTCGGCAACTAATGAAAAACTGTTTTTT
TRBV9	TRBJ2-2	-	-	CASSARGGSGNTGELFF	TGTGCCAGCAGCGCACGGGGTGGATCTGGGAACACCGGGGAGCTGTTTTTT
TRBV18	TRBJ2-1	-	-	CASSPPDLGEQFF	TGTGCCAGCTCACCACCAGATCTCGGGGAGCAGTTCTTC
TRBV11-2	TRBJ2-1	-	-	CASSLDQEVGWFYNEQFF	TGTGCCAGCAGCTTAGATCAGGAGGTAGGCTGGTTCTACAATGAGCAGTTCTTC
TRBV6-5	TRBJ1-5	-	-	CASSYDHSNQPQHF	TGTGCCAGCAGTTACGACCACAGTAATCAGCCCCAGCATTTT
TRBV27	TRBJ2-3	few	TRBD1	CASSPRTGTTQYF	TGTGCCAGCAGTCCCCGGACAGGGACGACGCAGTATTTT
TRBV7-3	TRBJ2-2	-	TRBD2	CASSPAGRDTGELFF	TGTGCCAGCAGCCCAGCGGGGAGGGACACCGGGGAGCTGTTTTTT
TRBV19	TRBJ2-3	once	TRBD2	CASSLLAGNTDTQYF	TGTGCCAGTAGCCTACTAGCGGGGAATACAGATACGCAGTATTTT
TRBV24-1	TRBJ2-5	-	TRBD1	CATSESDRGLATQYF	TGTGCCACCAGTGAGTCGGACAGGGGTTTGGCGACCCAGTACTTC
TRBV18	TRBJ2-6	-	-	CASSQEVDSGFGANVLTF	TGTGCCAGCTCACAGGAGGTGGACAGCGGCTTCGGGGCCAACGTCCTGACTTTC
TRBV7-3	TRBJ2-7	-	TRBD2	CASSLNSGSPYEQYF	TGTGCCAGCAGCTTAAATAGCGGGAGCCCCTACGAGCAGTACTTC
TRBV5-6	TRBJ1-6	-	-	CASSYRSADDSPLHF	TGTGCCAGCAGCTACAGGTCCGCCGACGATTCACCCCTCCACTTT
TRBV6-6	TRBJ1-2	-	-	CAINHQGNPYAGYTF	TGTGCCATCAACCACCAGGGAAACCCCTATGCCGGCTACACCTTC
TRBV19	TRBJ1-3	-	TRBD1	CASRDTQQGTGNTIYF	TGTGCCAGTAGGGACACCCAACAGGGGACTGGAAACACCATATATTTT
TRBV7-9	TRBJ1-5	few	TRBD1	CASSSRDTGGDQPQHF	TGTGCCAGCAGCTCCCGAGATACAGGGGGCGATCAGCCCCAGCATTTT
TRBV19	TRBJ2-7	few	-	CATHLSPGEGEQYF	TGTGCCACCCATCTCAGTCCAGGGGAGGGCGAGCAGTACTTC